The 26 T cell receptor beta chains given below trace back to one sample, sequenced in a study of CXCR3-negative and CXCR3-positive naive CD8 T cells. Preparation of TRB cDNA libraries relied on 5' RACE carrying UMI labels. TCRdb reprocessed the 5' RACE reads and reports one entry per CDR3 protein, with no DNA. The sample data list around 81,000 distinct CDR3 sequences. Sequencing was carried out using naive CXCR3- CD8+ T cells from blood. The sample's subset: CD45RO-CCR7+CD27+CD95- naive CD8+ T cells lacking CXCR3 (TNR3-). All receptors derive from a human donor in good health. Some clones in this sample may be carry-over from other donors' samples.

CDR3 amino acids: CASSQENTEAFF. The V call is TRBV4-1, the J call TRBJ1-1. The CDR3 is 12 amino acids. The germline V gene encodes CDR1 MGHRA and CDR2 YSYEKL.

This rearrangement joins TRBV21-1 to TRBJ2-1; TCRdb's assignment of TRBD1 cannot be checked, as there is no DNA. TRBV21-1 is given as a pseudogene. This CDR3 spans 14 amino acids. The CDR3 is CASSFDRVRNEQFF.

The J gene is TRBJ2-1, the V gene TRBV6-4. The CDR3 sequence is 14 residues long. The germline V gene has CDR1 MRHNA and CDR2 SNTAGT. This CDR3 is CASSLLVPNDEQFF.

The chain combines TRBV5-1 with TRBJ2-7; TCRdb selects TRBD2, and the lack of DNA leaves this call unchecked. Germline V gene data show CDR1 as SGHRS and CDR2 as YFSETQ. The CDR3 extends over 13 amino acids. CDR3 residues: CASSWGLGYEQYF.

V gene TRBV7-8 combines with J gene TRBJ1-5. CDR1 is SGHVS, CDR2 FQNEAQ, per germline. The CDR3 covers 13 residues. The chain's CDR3 is CASSSQSAQPQHF.

The rearrangement uses TRBV19 and TRBJ2-7; TCRdb's assignment of TRBD2 cannot be checked, as there is no DNA. CDR3 length: 15 amino acids. Germline V lookup: CDR1 LNHDA, CDR2 SQIVND (reference sequence). The CDR3 here is CASSTIAGPDYEQYF.

The V gene is TRBV29-1, the J gene TRBJ2-7; TCRdb reports TRBD1, a call that lacks DNA to check it against. Per the germline V gene, CDR1 is SQVTM and CDR2 is ANQGSEA. The CDR3 has 13 residues. CDR3 sequence reads: CSVLTGQTYEQYF.

V gene TRBV3-1 combines with J gene TRBJ2-3; the D call of TRBD2 rests on TCRdb alone, since no DNA is present to check it. This CDR3 is 17 amino acids long. CDR1 and CDR2 from the germline V gene are LGHDT and YNNKEL (reference sequence). This chain's CDR3 is CASSQLPGLAATDTQYF.

V and J are TRBV7-6 and TRBJ2-1. Germline CDR1 SGHVS, CDR2 FNYEAQ. The CDR3 spans 14 residues. This CDR3 is CASSLAFGSDLQFF. Full variable domain (rest looked up from reference TRBV7-6 and TRBJ2-1): GAGVSQSPRYKVTKRGQDVALRCDPISGHVSLYWYRQALGQGPEFLTYFNYEAQQDKSGLPNDRFSAERPEGSISTLTIQRTEQRDSAMYRCASSLAFGSDLQFFGPGTRLTVL.

V is TRBV6-5 and J is TRBJ2-3; the TCRdb call, TRBD2, lacks DNA for checking. Looked up from germline, CDR1 is MNHEY and CDR2 is SVGAGI. The CDR3 length is 15 residues. The CDR3 sequence: CASSLSGGPTDTQYF.

The rearrangement joins TRBV3-1 to TRBJ2-3; the D call from TCRdb, TRBD2, cannot be confirmed without DNA. The CDR3 extends over 15 amino acids. The germline CDR1 and CDR2 sequences are LGHDT and YNNKEL (reference sequence). The CDR3 region is CASSPRGGYTDTQYF.

The V and J genes are TRBV4-3 and TRBJ1-5; TCRdb designates TRBD1, a call that cannot be tested without DNA. Germline V gives CDR1 LGHNA, CDR2 YSLEER. The CDR3 consists of 14 residues. CDR3: CASSQTGGNQPQHF.

The chain combines TRBV29-1 with TRBJ1-1; TCRdb selects TRBD1, and the lack of DNA leaves this call unchecked. This CDR3 spans 13 amino acids. Germline assignment: CDR1 SQVTM and CDR2 ANQGSEA. The CDR3 sequence is CSGRGQENTEAFF.

V usage is TRBV29-1 and J usage is TRBJ2-7; TCRdb reports TRBD2, a call that lacks DNA to check it against. Germline V CDR1 and CDR2: SQVTM, ANQGSEA. The CDR3 length is 17 residues. CDR3 in amino acids: CSAGGLAGELHSYEQYF.

The chain has TRBV12-3 or TRBV12-4 and TRBJ2-1. This CDR3 has 12 amino acids. The CDR3: CASSFVSNEQFF.

V is TRBV6-2 or TRBV6-3 and J is TRBJ2-7; TCRdb's D call, TRBD1, is unchecked because there is no DNA. This CDR3 region has 16 residues. Germline CDR1 and CDR2: MNHEY and SVGEGT. CDR3 residues: CASSYGPTGSSYEQYF.

J is TRBJ1-3 and V is TRBV28; no DNA is available, so the TRBD1 call from TCRdb remains unchecked. Per germline, CDR1 MDHEN and CDR2 SYDVKM. The CDR3 covers 15 residues. The CDR3 spells CASSRTGESGNTIYF. The full variable domain, completed using reference TRBV28 and TRBJ1-3, is DVKVTQSSRYLVKRTGEKVFLECVQDMDHENMFWYRQDPGLGLRLIYFSYDVKMKEKGDIPEGYSVSREKKERFSLILESASTNQTSMYLCASSRTGESGNTIYFGEGSWLTVV.

The rearrangement links TRBV7-9 to TRBJ2-7; the D gene TCRdb calls, TRBD2, cannot be checked with no DNA. The CDR3 contains 15 residues. Germline values: CDR1 SEHNR, CDR2 FQNEAQ (reference sequence). The CDR3: CASSPKSGKTYEQYF.

The chain uses TRBV29-1 and TRBJ2-5; TCRdb outputs TRBD1, but without DNA this stays unchecked. The CDR3 sequence is 13 residues long. Per the germline V gene, CDR1 is SQVTM and CDR2 is ANQGSEA. This chain's CDR3 is CSVVNRGQYEQYF.

The J gene is TRBJ2-2, the V gene TRBV3-1; the D call from TCRdb, TRBD1, cannot be confirmed without DNA. Germline loops: CDR1 LGHDT, CDR2 YNNKEL (reference sequence). CDR3 length: 14 residues. CDR3 in amino acids: CASSLTAYTGELFF.

V usage is TRBV6-6 and J usage is TRBJ1-2; TCRdb reports TRBD1, a call that lacks DNA to check it against. Germline CDR1 MNHNY, CDR2 SVGAGI (reference sequence). CDR3 length: 14 residues. CDR3 region: CASSTSEGANGYTF.

The V gene is TRBV21-1, the J gene TRBJ1-6. TRBV21-1 is noted as a pseudogene. The CDR3 length is 14 residues. This CDR3 reads CASSKWRFNSPLHF.

The chain has TRBV12-3 or TRBV12-4 and TRBJ2-1; TCRdb indicates TRBD2, and absent DNA this call remains unverified. CDR3 size: 13 residues. CDR3 in amino acids: CASRSGGLAEQFF.

This rearrangement joins TRBV28 to TRBJ1-2; as DNA is missing, the TRBD1 call by TCRdb cannot be tested. Germline-derived CDR1 and CDR2 are MDHEN and SYDVKM. The CDR3 sequence is 18 residues long. Here the CDR3 reads CASSLRPFGQGYNYGYTF.

This chain links TRBV27 with TRBJ1-1. This CDR3 comprises 13 residues. CDR1 and CDR2 (germline): MNHEY, SMNVEV (reference sequence). The CDR3 reads CASSSWLNTEAFF.

The V and J genes are TRBV28 and TRBJ1-2; the D call of TRBD1 rests on TCRdb alone, since no DNA is present to check it. Germline CDR1 MDHEN, CDR2 SYDVKM. CDR3 length: 12 amino acids. CDR3 amino acids: CASSFRDYGYTF.